The following is a T cell receptor beta chain sequence with its context. Its antigen is still unknown. The ends were cut back, 6 bases at V and 6 bases at J, with 13 bases in the middle. The CDR3 totals 12 residues. Germline loops: CDR1 SGHTS, CDR2 YDEGEE. The table came from immunoSEQ multiplex PCR; TCRdb's copy has only in-frame clones and leaves some out. The data hold roughly 56,000 clones, with around 85% observed a single time. The data are from a study of OX40 agonist ivuxolimab in advanced cancers. Study-wide results and caveats: Blood T cells, both CD4+ and CD8+, expanded clonally by week 6 at 0.1 to 3.0 mg/kg.

The origin of this receptor is an adult with an advanced solid tumor such as melanoma, head and neck, liver or kidney cancer. This chain connects TRBV5-8 to TRBJ2-7, with D unresolved. The starting material was CD4+ or CD8+ T cells sorted from blood, obtained in a trial of the OX40 agonist ivuxolimab. In DNA form, the CDR3 reads TGTGCCAGCAACGGTATTAGTGGCGAGCAGTACTTC. Its translation is CASNGISGEQYF.